These 7 T cell receptor beta chains came from one sample sequenced in a study of glioma-infiltrating T cells after dendritic cell vaccination. Generated by immunoSEQ multiplex PCR, the TCRdb table keeps only in-frame clones and is missing some. The data show roughly 100,000 clones, 75% to 85% seen once. Sequencing used blood, obtained before dendritic cell vaccination. Receptors were obtained from a human donor with glioblastoma.

J is TRBJ2-7 and V is TRBV4-2; D remains unclear. CDR1 LGHNA and CDR2 YNFKEQ come from the germline V gene. The CDR3 length is 13 residues. Trimming left V 0 bases short and J 5 bases short, with 8 bases between. The CDR3 DNA reads TGTGCCAGCAGCCAAGAAAACCAGGACGAGCAGTACTTC. Translation gives CASSQENQDEQYF.

This clone was picked up one time. One end of the junction does not line up with germline, which may come from a read error. V and J are TRBV25-1 and TRBJ1-2, with D maybe TRBD1 (6 bases). Germline loops: CDR1 MGHDK, CDR2 SYGVNS. The CDR3 is made up of 13 amino acids. The CDR3 region has the DNA TGTGCCAGCACTGAAGGGGGGAACTATGGCTACACCTTC. It codes for CASTEGGNYGYTF.

This clone has a handful of counts. The chain is built from TRBV10-2 and TRBJ2-7, with TRBD2 identical over 11 bases. The CDR3 length is 16 residues. CDR1 is WSHSY and CDR2 is SAAADI in the germline V gene. The ends lost 0 bases at V and 5 bases at J; junction bases unmatched: 6. The CDR3 sequence: CASSESGSGGANEQYF. For the CDR3, the DNA is TGCGCCAGCAGTGAGTCGGGTAGCGGGGGGGCGAACGAGCAGTACTTC.

The chain links TRBV18 to TRBJ2-2; TRBD1 is a possible D gene (6 bases). Germline lookup yields CDR1 KGHSH and CDR2 LQKENI. V was trimmed by 3 bases and J by 5 bases, leaving 13 bases between them. CDR3 length: 15 residues. CDR3 loop: CASSPSRQETGELFF. CDR3 nucleotide sequence: TGTGCCAGCTCACCTTCGAGACAGGAAACCGGGGAGCTGTTTTTT. The full variable domain, completed using reference TRBV18 and TRBJ2-2, is NAGVMQNPRHLVRRRGQEARLRCSPMKGHSHVYWYRQLPEEGLKFMVYLQKENIIDESGMPKERFSAEFPKEGPSILRIQQVVRGDSAAYFCASSPSRQETGELFFGEGSRLTVL.

This rearrangement joins TRBV18 to TRBJ2-2; 9 nucleotides align to TRBD1. Trimming cost V 4 bases and J 4 bases; bases outside gene matches: 7. Germline V CDR1 and CDR2: KGHSH, LQKENI. The CDR3 is 16 amino acids. This CDR3 reads CASSLLQGAGTGELFF. The CDR3 DNA reads as TGTGCCAGCTCACTGTTACAGGGGGCTGGCACCGGGGAGCTGTTTTTT.

The V and J genes are TRBV5-1 and TRBJ2-7; D perhaps matches TRBD1 (6 bases). The CDR3 runs 16 residues. The ends were cut back, 5 bases at V and 6 bases at J, with 24 bases in the middle. The V gene's germline CDR1 is SGHRS and CDR2 YFSETQ. CDR3 DNA: TGCGCCAGCAGACCCGGCCCCGAGGGGGTTGGAGCCGAGCAGTACTTC. It is translated as CASRPGPEGVGAEQYF.

The chain couples TRBV4-1 to TRBJ1-1; D might be TRBD1 (5 bases). In germline, CDR1 is MGHRA, CDR2 YSYEKL. The CDR3 has 16 residues. Trimming removed 0 bases at V and 7 bases at J, with 18 bases between. As DNA, the CDR3 is TGCGCCAGCAGCCAAGAGAGAGCAGGGCGAACATTTGAAGCTTTCTTT. Protein sequence: CASSQERAGRTFEAFF.